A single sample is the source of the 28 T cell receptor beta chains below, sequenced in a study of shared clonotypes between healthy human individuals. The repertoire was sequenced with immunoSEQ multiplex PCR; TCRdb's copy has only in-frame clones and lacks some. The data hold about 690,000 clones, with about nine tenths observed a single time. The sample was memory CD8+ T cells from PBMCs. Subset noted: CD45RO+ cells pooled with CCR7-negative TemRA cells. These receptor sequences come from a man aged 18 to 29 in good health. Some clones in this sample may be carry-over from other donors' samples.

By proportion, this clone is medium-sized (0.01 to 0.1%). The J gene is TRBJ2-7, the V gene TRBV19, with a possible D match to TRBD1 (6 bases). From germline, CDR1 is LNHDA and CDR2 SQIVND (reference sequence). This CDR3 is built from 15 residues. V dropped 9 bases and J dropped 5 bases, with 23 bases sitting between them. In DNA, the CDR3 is TGTGCCAGCCGATTCAGGGGCCAAAAACAGGACGAGCAGTACTTC. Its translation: CASRFRGQKQDEQYF.

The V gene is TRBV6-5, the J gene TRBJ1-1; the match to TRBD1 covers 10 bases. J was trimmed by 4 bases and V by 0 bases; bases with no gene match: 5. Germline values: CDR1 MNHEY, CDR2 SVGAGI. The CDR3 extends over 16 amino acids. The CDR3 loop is CASSYSGTGVVTEAFF. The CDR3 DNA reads TGTGCCAGCAGTTACTCTGGGACAGGGGTGGTCACTGAAGCTTTCTTT.

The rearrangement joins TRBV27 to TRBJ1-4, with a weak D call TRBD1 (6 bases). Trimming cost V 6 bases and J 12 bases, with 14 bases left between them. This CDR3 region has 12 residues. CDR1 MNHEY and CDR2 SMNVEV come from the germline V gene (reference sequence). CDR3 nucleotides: TGTGCCAGCAGCCCTACAGGGAAGGAACTGTTTTTT. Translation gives CASSPTGKELFF.

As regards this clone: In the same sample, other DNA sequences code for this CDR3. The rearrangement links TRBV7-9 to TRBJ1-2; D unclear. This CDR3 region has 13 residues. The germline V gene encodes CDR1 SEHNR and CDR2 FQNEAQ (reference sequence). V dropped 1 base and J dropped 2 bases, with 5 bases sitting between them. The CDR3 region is CASSLGQNYGYTF. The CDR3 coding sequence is TGTGCCAGCAGCTTAGGGCAGAACTATGGCTACACCTTC.

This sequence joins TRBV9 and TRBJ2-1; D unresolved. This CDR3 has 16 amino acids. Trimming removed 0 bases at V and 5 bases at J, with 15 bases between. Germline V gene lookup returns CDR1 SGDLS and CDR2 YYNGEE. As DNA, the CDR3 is TGTGCCAGCAGCGTAGTTGTGAAGCCCCTTAACAATGAGCAGTTCTTC. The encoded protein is CASSVVVKPLNNEQFF.

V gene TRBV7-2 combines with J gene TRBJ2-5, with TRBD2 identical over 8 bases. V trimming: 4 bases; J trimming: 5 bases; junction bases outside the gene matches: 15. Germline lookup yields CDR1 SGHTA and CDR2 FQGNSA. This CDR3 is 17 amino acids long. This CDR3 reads CASSSTHQAGGRETQYF. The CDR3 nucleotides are TGTGCCAGCAGCTCCACCCACCAGGCGGGAGGCAGGGAGACCCAGTACTTC. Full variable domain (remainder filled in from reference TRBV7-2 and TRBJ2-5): GAGVSQSPSNKVTEKGKDVELRCDPISGHTALYWYRQSLGQGLEFLIYFQGNSAPDKSGLPSDRFSAERTGGSVSTLTIQRTQQEDSAVYLCASSSTHQAGGRETQYFGPGTRLLVL.

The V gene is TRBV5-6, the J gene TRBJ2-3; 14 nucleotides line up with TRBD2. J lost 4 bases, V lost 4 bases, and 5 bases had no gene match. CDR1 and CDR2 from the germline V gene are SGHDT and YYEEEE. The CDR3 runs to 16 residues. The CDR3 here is CASSRLAGGAADTQYF. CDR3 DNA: TGTGCCAGCAGCCGACTAGCGGGAGGGGCCGCAGATACGCAGTATTTT.

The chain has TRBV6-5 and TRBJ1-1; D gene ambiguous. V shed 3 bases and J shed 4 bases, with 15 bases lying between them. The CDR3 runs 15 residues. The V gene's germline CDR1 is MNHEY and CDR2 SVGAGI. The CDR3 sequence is CASSYIWAGSTEAFF. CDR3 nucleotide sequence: TGTGCCAGCAGTTATATCTGGGCGGGGAGCACTGAAGCTTTCTTT.

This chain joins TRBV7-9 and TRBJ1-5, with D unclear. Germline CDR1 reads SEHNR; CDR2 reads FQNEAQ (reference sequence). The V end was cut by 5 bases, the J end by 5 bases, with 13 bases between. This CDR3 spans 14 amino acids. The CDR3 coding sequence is TGTGCCAGCAGCCCTACGGAGGGCGATCAGCCCCAGCATTTT. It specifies CASSPTEGDQPQHF.

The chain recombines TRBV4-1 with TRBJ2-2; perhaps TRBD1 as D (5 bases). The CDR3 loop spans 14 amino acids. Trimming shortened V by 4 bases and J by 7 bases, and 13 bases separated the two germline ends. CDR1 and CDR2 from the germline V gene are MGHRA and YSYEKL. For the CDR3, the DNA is TGCGCCAGCAGCCCTGGGGCGGTGGACGGGGAGCTGTTTTTT. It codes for CASSPGAVDGELFF.

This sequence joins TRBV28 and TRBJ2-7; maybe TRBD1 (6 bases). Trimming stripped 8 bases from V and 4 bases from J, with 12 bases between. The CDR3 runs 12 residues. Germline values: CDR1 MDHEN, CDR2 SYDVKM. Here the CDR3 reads CASPGQIYEQYF. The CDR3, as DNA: TGTGCCAGCCCAGGACAGATTTACGAGCAGTACTTC.

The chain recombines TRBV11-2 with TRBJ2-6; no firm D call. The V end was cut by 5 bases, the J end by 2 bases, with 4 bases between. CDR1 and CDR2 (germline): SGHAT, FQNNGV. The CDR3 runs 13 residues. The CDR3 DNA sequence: TGTGCCAGCAGCCGGGCTGGGGCCAACGTCCTGACTTTC. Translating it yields CASSRAGANVLTF.

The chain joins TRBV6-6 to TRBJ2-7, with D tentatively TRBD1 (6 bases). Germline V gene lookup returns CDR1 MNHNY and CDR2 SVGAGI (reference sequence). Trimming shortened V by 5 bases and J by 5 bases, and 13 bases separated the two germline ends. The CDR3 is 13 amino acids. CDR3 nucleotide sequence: TGTGCCAGCAGTCCCCAGGGGATCCACGAGCAGTACTTC. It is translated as CASSPQGIHEQYF.

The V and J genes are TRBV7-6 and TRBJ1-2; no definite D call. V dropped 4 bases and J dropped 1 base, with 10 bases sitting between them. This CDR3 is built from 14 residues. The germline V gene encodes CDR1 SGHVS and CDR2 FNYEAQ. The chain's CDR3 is CASSSRTDNYGYTF. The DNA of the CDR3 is TGTGCCAGCAGCTCGCGGACTGATAACTATGGCTACACCTTC.

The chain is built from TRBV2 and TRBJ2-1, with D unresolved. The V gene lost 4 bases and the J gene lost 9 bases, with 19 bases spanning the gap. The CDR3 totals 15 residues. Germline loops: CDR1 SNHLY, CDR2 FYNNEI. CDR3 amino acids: CASSGAASPSIEQFF. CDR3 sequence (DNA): TGTGCCAGCAGTGGGGCGGCCTCTCCCTCCATTGAGCAGTTCTTC.

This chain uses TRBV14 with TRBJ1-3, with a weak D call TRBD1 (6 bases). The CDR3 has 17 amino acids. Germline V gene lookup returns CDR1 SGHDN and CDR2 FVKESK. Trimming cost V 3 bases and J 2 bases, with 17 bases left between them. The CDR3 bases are TGTGCCAGCAGCCACATCAAGGGGGTCCCAGCTGGAAACACCATATATTTT. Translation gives CASSHIKGVPAGNTIYF. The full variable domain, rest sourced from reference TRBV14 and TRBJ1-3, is EAGVTQFPSHSVIEKGQTVTLRCDPISGHDNLYWYRRVMGKEIKFLLHFVKESKQDESGMPNNRFLAERTGGTYSTLKVQPAELEDSGVYFCASSHIKGVPAGNTIYFGEGSWLTVV.

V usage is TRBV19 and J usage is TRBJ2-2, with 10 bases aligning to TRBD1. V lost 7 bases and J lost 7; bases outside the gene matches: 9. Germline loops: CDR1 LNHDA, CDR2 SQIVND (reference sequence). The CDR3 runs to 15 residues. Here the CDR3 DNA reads TGTGCCAGTACGGGACAGGGGACTCCGGGCGGGGAGCTGTTTTTT. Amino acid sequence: CASTGQGTPGGELFF. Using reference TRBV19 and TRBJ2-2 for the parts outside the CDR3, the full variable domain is DGGITQSPKYLFRKEGQNVTLSCEQNLNHDAMYWYRQDPGQGLRLIYYSQIVNDFQKGDIAEGYSVSREKKESFPLTVTSAQKNPTAFYLCASTGQGTPGGELFFGEGSRLTVL.

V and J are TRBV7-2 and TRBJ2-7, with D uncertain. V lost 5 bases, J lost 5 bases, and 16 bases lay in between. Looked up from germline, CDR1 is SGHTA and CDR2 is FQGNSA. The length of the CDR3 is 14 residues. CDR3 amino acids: CASSPSPPVHEQYF. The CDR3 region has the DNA TGTGCCAGCAGCCCGTCCCCTCCTGTGCACGAGCAGTACTTC.

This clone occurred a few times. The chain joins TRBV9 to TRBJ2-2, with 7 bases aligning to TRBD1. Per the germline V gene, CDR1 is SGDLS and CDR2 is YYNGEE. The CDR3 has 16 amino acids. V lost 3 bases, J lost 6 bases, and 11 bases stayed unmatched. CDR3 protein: CASSARQGRGAGELFF. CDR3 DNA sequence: TGTGCCAGCAGCGCCAGACAGGGAAGAGGCGCCGGGGAGCTGTTTTTT. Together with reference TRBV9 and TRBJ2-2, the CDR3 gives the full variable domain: DSGVTQTPKHLITATGQRVTLRCSPRSGDLSVYWYQQSLDQGLQFLIQYYNGEERAKGNILERFSAQQFPDLHSELNLSSLELGDSALYFCASSARQGRGAGELFFGEGSRLTVL.

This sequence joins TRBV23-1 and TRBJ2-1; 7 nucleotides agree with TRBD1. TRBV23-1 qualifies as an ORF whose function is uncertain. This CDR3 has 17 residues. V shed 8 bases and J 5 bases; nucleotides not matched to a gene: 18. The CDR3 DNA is TGCGCCAGCGGCTACAGGGGCCAGGGGCGAGGGAACAATGAGCAGTTCTTC. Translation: CASGYRGQGRGNNEQFF.

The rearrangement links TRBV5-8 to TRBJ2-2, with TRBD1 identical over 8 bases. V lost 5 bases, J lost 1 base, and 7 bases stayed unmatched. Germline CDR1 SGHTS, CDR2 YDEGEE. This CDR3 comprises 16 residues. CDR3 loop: CASRSHRGMNTGELFF. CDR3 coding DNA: TGTGCCAGCAGATCCCACAGGGGGATGAACACCGGGGAGCTGTTTTTT.

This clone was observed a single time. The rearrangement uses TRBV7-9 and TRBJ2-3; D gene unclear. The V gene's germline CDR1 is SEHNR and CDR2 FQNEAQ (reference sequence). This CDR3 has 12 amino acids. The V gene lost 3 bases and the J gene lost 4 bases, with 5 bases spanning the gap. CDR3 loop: CASSFSPDTQYF. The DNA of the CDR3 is TGTGCCAGCAGCTTTTCCCCAGATACGCAGTATTTT.

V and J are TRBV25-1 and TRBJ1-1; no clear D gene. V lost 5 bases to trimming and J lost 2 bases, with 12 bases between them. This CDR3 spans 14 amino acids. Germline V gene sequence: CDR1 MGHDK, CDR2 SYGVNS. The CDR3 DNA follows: TGTGCCAGCAGTTCTAACAGCCTTAACACTGAAGCTTTCTTT. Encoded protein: CASSSNSLNTEAFF.

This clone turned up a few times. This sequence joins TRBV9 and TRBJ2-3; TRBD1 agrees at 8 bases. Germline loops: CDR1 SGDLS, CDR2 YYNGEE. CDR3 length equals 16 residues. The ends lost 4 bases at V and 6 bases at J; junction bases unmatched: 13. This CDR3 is CASSPTGQGSADTQYF. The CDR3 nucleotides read TGTGCCAGCAGCCCAACAGGACAGGGATCGGCCGATACGCAGTATTTT.

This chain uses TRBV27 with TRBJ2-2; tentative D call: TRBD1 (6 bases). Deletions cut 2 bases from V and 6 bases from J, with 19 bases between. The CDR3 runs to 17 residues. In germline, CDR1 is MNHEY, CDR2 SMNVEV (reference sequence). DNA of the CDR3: TGTGCCAGCAGTTTAGTGGGGGCCGCAGTGGCCCCCGGGGAGCTGTTTTTT. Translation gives CASSLVGAAVAPGELFF.

The CDR3 DNA follows: TGTGCCAGTGGTGTGGAGGGGGCGAGTAGCAACGAGCAGTACTTC. This sequence encodes CASGVEGASSNEQYF. The V call is TRBV19, the J call TRBJ2-7, with a weak D call TRBD1 (7 bases). Germline V gene data show CDR1 as LNHDA and CDR2 as SQIVND (reference sequence). The CDR3 sequence is 15 residues long. V was cut by 8 bases and J by 5 bases, with 22 bases left in between. Variable domain in full (rest from reference TRBV19 and TRBJ2-7): DGGITQSPKYLFRKEGQNVTLSCEQNLNHDAMYWYRQDPGQGLRLIYYSQIVNDFQKGDIAEGYSVSREKKESFPLTVTSAQKNPTAFYLCASGVEGASSNEQYFGPGTRLTVT.

The CDR3 here is CARQGTSGDNEQFF. CDR3 bases: TGTGCCAGGCAAGGGACTAGCGGCGACAATGAGCAGTTCTTC. The J gene is TRBJ2-1, the V gene TRBV7-9; 11 nucleotides align to TRBD2. Looked up from germline, CDR1 is SEHNR and CDR2 is FQNEAQ (reference sequence). There are 14 residues in the CDR3. The V gene end was trimmed by 9 bases and the J gene end by 5 bases; junction bases not matched to a gene: 6.

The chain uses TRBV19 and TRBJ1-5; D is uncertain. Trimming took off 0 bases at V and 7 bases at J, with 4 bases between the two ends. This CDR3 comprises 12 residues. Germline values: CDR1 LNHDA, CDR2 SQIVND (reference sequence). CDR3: CASSIERQPQHF. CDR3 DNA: TGTGCCAGTAGTATAGAGCGGCAGCCCCAGCATTTT.